This T cell receptor (beta chain) was observed in a study of OX40 agonist ivuxolimab in advanced cancers. Clones were sequenced by immunoSEQ multiplex PCR, and TCRdb holds only the in-frame ones, with some missing. The sample carries tens of thousands of clones, about 89% recorded once. The V segment lost 6 bases and the J segment 1 base; nucleotides outside the gene matches: 3. From germline, CDR1 is MGHRA and CDR2 YSYEKL. The CDR3 runs to 15 residues. The receptor was isolated from an adult with an advanced solid tumor such as melanoma, head and neck, liver or kidney cancer. The starting material was CD4+ or CD8+ T cells sorted from blood, obtained in a trial of the OX40 agonist ivuxolimab. This chain connects TRBV4-1 to TRBJ2-1; TRBD2 matches at 10 bases. CDR3 DNA sequence: TGCGCCAGCAGAACTAGCGGGGTGTCCTACAATGAGCAGTTCTTC. This gives the protein CASRTSGVSYNEQFF.